The 23 T cell receptor beta chains reported below all come from one sample, sequenced in a study of vaccination and CD4 T cells after COVID-19 (dated by TCRdb to between 2020 and 2023). These TCRs' antigens remain unknown. Library preparation was by PCR. Sequencer: Illumina iSeq 100. TCR sequencing of DNA from cultured CD4+ T cells used the Oncomine TCR Beta short-read assay at the Johns Hopkins FTIC core. Using fastp at Q25 and MiXCR, TCRdb reprocessed the public reads and kept productive beta chains. Identical CDR3 proteins give one entry, which carries the most common genes and DNA. The sample records approximately 15,000 distinct CDR3 sequences, approximately 27% of which are singletons. Around 23% of the sample is taken by the ten largest. Sample treatment or condition, as interpreted from the label and publication: roughly 11-day PBMC culture with coronavirus spike peptide pools or control peptides (ViraFEST assay).

Sequenced sample: cultured CD4+ T cells from blood. Receptor source: a human donor with COVID-19.

The chain uses TRBV20-1 and TRBJ1-1; D unclear. Germline CDR1 is DFQATT and CDR2 is SNEGSKA (reference sequence). This CDR3 comprises 13 residues. Trimming stripped 3 bases from V and 0 bases from J, with 8 bases between. The CDR3 here is CSARSGMNTEAFF. As DNA, the CDR3 is TGCAGTGCTAGGTCGGGCATGAACACTGAAGCTTTCTTT.

By sample fraction, this clonotype is medium-sized. CDR3 nucleotide sequence: TGTGCCAGCAGCTTAGGGACAAGTGCTTTCTTT. Its protein is CASSLGTSAFF. The chain recombines TRBV7-9 with TRBJ1-1, with TRBD1 as a possible D gene (5 bases). The V gene lost 1 base and the J gene lost 11 bases, with 8 bases spanning the gap. The CDR3 spans 11 residues. The germline CDR1 and CDR2 sequences are SEHNR and FQNEAQ (reference sequence).

The chain recombines TRBV28 with TRBJ1-2; D is possibly TRBD1 (5 bases). V gave up 6 bases and J gave up 5 bases, with 7 bases separating them. From germline, CDR1 is MDHEN and CDR2 SYDVKM. The CDR3 is 11 residues long. The CDR3 DNA is TGTGCCAGCAGCCAGGGTTATGGCTACACCTTC. Encoded protein: CASSQGYGYTF.

This clonotype has a handful of counts. V and J are TRBV27 and TRBJ2-7; 7 nucleotides line up with TRBD1. Per the germline V gene, CDR1 is MNHEY and CDR2 is SMNVEV (reference sequence). The CDR3 sequence is 14 residues long. The V and J ends lost 6 bases and 2 bases, in that order; junction bases with no gene match: 7. The CDR3 sequence: CASSRDRATYEQYF. The CDR3 DNA follows: TGTGCCAGCAGCCGTGACAGGGCGACCTACGAGCAGTACTTC.

This clonotype showed up just a few times. CDR3 residues: CASSEPGVAGAHQETQYF. The CDR3 DNA reads as TGTGCCAGCAGTGAGCCCGGGGTAGCGGGGGCCCACCAAGAGACCCAGTACTTC. The genes are TRBV25-1 and TRBJ2-5; 9 bases match TRBD2. Trimming at V came to 3 bases and at J to 0 bases, leaving 11 bases not matched to a gene. This CDR3 has 18 amino acids. Germline CDR1 MGHDK, CDR2 SYGVNS.

The rearrangement joins TRBV12-3 or TRBV12-4 to TRBJ1-5; D unclear. V was shortened by 4 bases and J by 7 bases, with 11 bases between the two germline ends. The CDR3 runs to 13 residues. DNA for the CDR3: TGTGCCAGCAGTTCCAGTATGGGGCAGCCCCAGCATTTT. This gives the protein CASSSSMGQPQHF.

There are a few counts of this clonotype. This rearrangement joins TRBV6-1 to TRBJ2-7; tentatively, D is TRBD1 (6 bases). CDR1 and CDR2 from the germline V gene are MNHNS and SASEGT. With 6 bases removed from V and 4 bases from J, the gap between germline ends came to 22 bases. The CDR3 has 16 amino acids. The CDR3 sequence: CASRRPRDTLWYEQYF. In nucleotides, the CDR3 is TGTGCCAGCAGGCGCCCAAGGGACACCCTTTGGTACGAGCAGTACTTC.

This clonotype was seen only a few times. The rearrangement links TRBV7-9 to TRBJ2-3; D is unresolved. The CDR3 is made up of 14 amino acids. V was clipped by 6 bases and J by 2 bases, with 12 bases between them. CDR1 SEHNR and CDR2 FQNEAQ come from the germline V gene (reference sequence). The CDR3, as DNA: TGTGCCAGCAGACCCCGTTGGACCACAGATACGCAGTATTTT. This gives the protein CASRPRWTTDTQYF.

This clonotype was counted only a few times. V is TRBV10-3 and J is TRBJ1-1; possibly TRBD1 for D (5 bases). With 6 bases removed from V and 1 base from J, the gap between germline ends came to 15 bases. Germline V CDR1 and CDR2: ENHRY, SYGVKD. CDR3 size: 15 residues. CDR3 in DNA: TGTGCCATCAGGATTTCCGGGACCCGGAACACTGAAGCTTTCTTT. Residues: CAIRISGTRNTEAFF.

The genes are TRBV20-1 and TRBJ2-6, with no clear D. This CDR3 spans 16 amino acids. CDR1 and CDR2 (germline): DFQATT, SNEGSKA (reference sequence). Deletions cut 0 bases from V and 4 bases from J, with 13 bases between. CDR3 sequence reads: CSARDLRNPGANVLTF. The CDR3 DNA is TGCAGTGCTAGAGATTTGCGGAACCCGGGGGCCAACGTCCTGACTTTC.

This clonotype was counted between two and nine times. The CDR3 region is CASSSEGNSGANVLTF. The CDR3 nucleotides are TGTGCCAGCAGTTCGGAAGGGAACTCTGGGGCCAACGTCCTGACTTTC. The chain links TRBV28 to TRBJ2-6; no clear D. The V end lost 4 bases, the J end lost 0 bases, and 10 bases lay between the germline ends. CDR1 MDHEN and CDR2 SYDVKM come from the germline V gene. The CDR3 runs to 16 residues.

On this clonotype: At one of its ends the junction is not consistent with the germline gene, which may arise from a read error. The chain has TRBV7-7 and TRBJ2-7; D could derive from TRBD1 or TRBD2 (5 bases each). Germline V lookup: CDR1 SSHAT, CDR2 FNYEAQ (reference sequence). This CDR3 is 13 amino acids long. For the CDR3, the DNA is TGTGCTAGCAGCTTTAAACAGGACTTCGAGCAGTACTTC. It encodes CASSFKQDFEQYF.

The CDR3 here is CAISAQGGSTEAFF. CDR3 bases: TGTGCCATCAGCGCCCAGGGGGGTAGCACTGAAGCTTTCTTT. The chain links TRBV10-3 to TRBJ1-1, with 7 nucleotides matching TRBD1. V shed 6 bases, J shed 4 bases, and the junction held 8 bases outside the gene matches. The CDR3 runs 14 residues. The V gene's germline CDR1 is ENHRY and CDR2 SYGVKD.

The rearrangement joins TRBV2 to TRBJ1-4; D is unclear. Germline V gene lookup returns CDR1 SNHLY and CDR2 FYNNEI. Trimming removed 11 bases from V and 8 bases from J, with 15 bases in between. CDR3 length: 12 amino acids. In DNA, the CDR3 is TGTGCCGGAGGGCCCCAAACGGAAAAACTGTTTTTT. Translation gives CAGGPQTEKLFF.

This clonotype has just a few counts. The chain uses TRBV7-8 and TRBJ1-3; possible D gene TRBD1, 6 bases. The CDR3 length is 17 residues. Trimming took off 5 bases at V and 0 bases at J, with 17 bases between the two ends. Germline-derived CDR1 and CDR2 are SGHVS and FQNEAQ. CDR3 sequence (DNA): TGTGCCAGCAGCGACAGGAGGCAGCCGTTCTCTGGAAACACCATATATTTT. It specifies CASSDRRQPFSGNTIYF. The full variable domain, its missing parts supplied by reference TRBV7-8 and TRBJ1-3, is GAGVSQSPRYKVAKRGQDVALRCDPISGHVSLFWYQQALGQGPEFLTYFQNEAQLDKSGLPSDRFFAERPEGSVSTLKIQRTQQEDSAVYLCASSDRRQPFSGNTIYFGEGSWLTVV.

The chain couples TRBV19 to TRBJ1-5; D is ambiguous. Germline V gene lookup returns CDR1 LNHDA and CDR2 SQIVND (reference sequence). V gave up 3 bases and J gave up 5 bases, with 14 bases separating them. The CDR3 loop spans 15 amino acids. The chain's CDR3 is CASSIASSGHQPQHF. The CDR3 nucleotides are TGTGCCAGTAGTATCGCCTCGTCCGGCCATCAGCCCCAGCATTTT.

With respect to this clonotype: A read error may account for a junction end that differs from germline. The CDR3 region is CASSPLDRGSHGF. For the CDR3, the DNA is TGTGCCAGCAGTCCGTTGGACAGGGGATCCCACGGCTTC. The chain has TRBV11-1 and TRBJ1-2; 9 positions agree with TRBD1. This CDR3 contains 13 residues. Germline assignment: CDR1 SGHAT and CDR2 FQDESV (reference sequence).

The gene calls are TRBV7-9 and TRBJ2-1, with TRBD2 matching 9 bases. The germline V gene has CDR1 SEHNR and CDR2 FQNEAQ (reference sequence). This CDR3 has 18 amino acids. J lost 0 bases, V lost 5 bases, and 11 bases had no gene match. The CDR3 protein is CASSGDSGGKSSYNEQFF. Here the CDR3 DNA reads TGTGCCAGCAGCGGCGATAGCGGGGGCAAAAGCTCCTACAATGAGCAGTTCTTC.

This clonotype is categorized as medium-sized. This chain joins TRBV10-3 and TRBJ1-6; 9 nucleotides agree with TRBD1. V lost 2 bases to trimming and J lost 8 bases; unmatched junction nucleotides: 4. The CDR3 runs 15 residues. From germline, CDR1 is ENHRY and CDR2 SYGVKD. The CDR3 here is CAISEEGQGDSPLHF. In DNA, the CDR3 is TGTGCCATCAGTGAGGAGGGACAGGGCGATTCACCCCTCCACTTT.

This chain uses TRBV5-4 with TRBJ2-2; 9 bases are shared with TRBD1. The CDR3 sequence is 17 residues long. Germline values: CDR1 SGHNT, CDR2 YYREEE (reference sequence). V gave up 3 bases and J gave up 3 bases; unmatched junction bases: 9. This CDR3 reads CASSSQTGGRDTGELFF. CDR3 DNA: TGTGCCAGCAGCTCACAAACAGGGGGCAGGGACACCGGGGAGCTGTTTTTT.

The genes are TRBV2 and TRBJ1-6, with 7 bases aligning to TRBD1. The CDR3 is 14 residues long. The V segment lost 5 bases and the J segment 7 bases; nucleotides outside the gene matches: 5. The germline V gene encodes CDR1 SNHLY and CDR2 FYNNEI. CDR3 residues: CASSRTGGNSPLHF. The CDR3 nucleotides are TGTGCCAGCAGTCGGACAGGCGGAAATTCACCCCTCCACTTT.

The rearrangement links TRBV7-8 to TRBJ1-1; D unclear. V lost 4 bases to trimming and J lost 3 bases, with 12 bases between them. CDR3 length equals 14 residues. CDR1 is SGHVS and CDR2 is FQNEAQ in the germline V gene. CDR3 DNA: TGTGCCAGCAGCTCCCCTCGGGATGACACTGAAGCTTTCTTT. It specifies CASSSPRDDTEAFF.

This chain links TRBV12-5 with TRBJ1-1; TRBD1 matches at 7 bases. J lost 1 base, V lost 5 bases, and 1 base had no gene match. CDR1 is LGHNT and CDR2 is FRNRAP in the germline V gene. The CDR3 runs to 13 residues. The CDR3 DNA is TGTGCTAGTGGTCGACAGGGGAACACTGAAGCTTTCTTT. Protein: CASGRQGNTEAFF.